This entry lists 6 T cell receptor beta chains sequenced from one sample in a study of blood T cells in healthy people across ages. A second 7 to 11 cycle PCR used barcoded and J-beta primers. One entry per CDR3 protein, called by TCRdb with MiXCR from the 5' RACE reads. The repertoire includes 1.2 million to 1.5 million distinct CDR3 sequences, roughly 45% of them detected once, and roughly 8.2% sits in the top ten. Sequenced input: blood. The receptors shown here come from a woman aged 18-29 years in good health.

Only a few counts were recorded for this clonotype. The rearrangement links TRBV27 to TRBJ2-7, with D hard to call. V was pared by 5 bases and J by 3 bases, with 17 bases between. Germline CDR1 reads MNHEY; CDR2 reads SMNVEV (reference sequence). The CDR3 is 15 amino acids. Here the CDR3 DNA reads TGTGCCAGCAGTCCCAAAGGGCAGGCACACTACGAGCAGTACTTC. This sequence encodes CASSPKGQAHYEQYF.

This clonotype has a handful of counts. This chain uses TRBV10-3 with TRBJ2-1; no clear D. V lost 7 bases and J lost 7, with 17 bases in between. CDR3 length equals 14 residues. Looked up from germline, CDR1 is ENHRY and CDR2 is SYGVKD. CDR3 coding DNA: TGTGCCATCACCCGTGGCCCGAACTTTAATGAGCAGTTCTTC. Translating gives CAITRGPNFNEQFF.

The CDR3 protein is CSVRDGHQPQHF. CDR3 nucleotide sequence: TGCAGCGTTAGGGACGGCCATCAGCCCCAGCATTTT. This chain uses TRBV29-1 with TRBJ1-5; D might be TRBD1 (5 bases). Trimming left V 5 bases short and J 5 bases short, with 10 bases between. The CDR3 runs to 12 residues. In germline, CDR1 is SQVTM, CDR2 ANQGSEA.

This clonotype was counted only a few times. The V and J genes are TRBV6-4 and TRBJ1-2; D is possibly TRBD1 (5 bases). The V and J ends lost 1 base and 8 bases respectively, with 8 bases between them. From germline, CDR1 is MRHNA and CDR2 SNTAGT. The CDR3 length is 12 residues. The CDR3 DNA sequence: TGTGCCAGCAGTGACTGGACAAGGGGCTACACCTTC. Translation: CASSDWTRGYTF.

The V and J genes are TRBV11-2 and TRBJ2-1; D tentatively fits TRBD1 or TRBD2 (6 bases each). V was clipped by 2 bases and J by 6 bases, with 17 bases between them. The CDR3 sequence is 16 residues long. Germline V lookup: CDR1 SGHAT, CDR2 FQNNGV. As DNA, the CDR3 is TGTGCCAGCAGCTTACCAGGAGGGGGTCTCAGCAATGAGCAGTTCTTC. It codes for CASSLPGGGLSNEQFF.

This clonotype was seen a handful of times. This chain connects TRBV20-1 to TRBJ1-2, with a tentative D call TRBD1 (6 bases). The germline CDR1 and CDR2 sequences are DFQATT and SNEGSKA (reference sequence). V was trimmed by 6 bases and J by 0 bases, leaving 14 bases between them. This CDR3 has 14 residues. CDR3 sequence (DNA): TGCAGTGCCAGGGCAGGGGATGCTAACTATGGCTACACCTTC. It encodes CSARAGDANYGYTF.